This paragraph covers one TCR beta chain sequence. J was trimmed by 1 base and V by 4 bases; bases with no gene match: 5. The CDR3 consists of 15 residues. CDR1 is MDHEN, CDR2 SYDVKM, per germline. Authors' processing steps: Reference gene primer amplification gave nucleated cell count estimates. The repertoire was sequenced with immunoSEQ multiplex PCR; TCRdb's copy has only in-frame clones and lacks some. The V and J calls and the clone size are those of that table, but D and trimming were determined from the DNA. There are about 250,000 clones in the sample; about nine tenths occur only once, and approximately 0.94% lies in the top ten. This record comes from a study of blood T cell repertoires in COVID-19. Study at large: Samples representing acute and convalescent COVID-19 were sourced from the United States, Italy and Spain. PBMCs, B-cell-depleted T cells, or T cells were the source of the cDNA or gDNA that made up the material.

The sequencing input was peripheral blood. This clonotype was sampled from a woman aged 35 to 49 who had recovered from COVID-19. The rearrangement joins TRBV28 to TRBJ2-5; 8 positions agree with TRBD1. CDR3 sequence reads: CASSWTGKGQETQYF. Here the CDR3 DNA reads TGTGCCAGCAGTTGGACAGGGAAGGGCCAAGAGACCCAGTACTTC. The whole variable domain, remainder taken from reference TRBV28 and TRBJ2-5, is DVKVTQSSRYLVKRTGEKVFLECVQDMDHENMFWYRQDPGLGLRLIYFSYDVKMKEKGDIPEGYSVSREKKERFSLILESASTNQTSMYLCASSWTGKGQETQYFGPGTRLLVL.